Below are 29 T cell receptor beta chains sequenced from a single sample in a study of response to subunit inactivated influenza vaccine. TCRdb independently ran MiXCR on the RT-PCR reads; one entry per CDR3 protein. The sample yields fewer than 750,000 distinct CDR3 sequences, approximately 14% seen once. The sample was PBMCs from blood, taken 11 to 12 days after vaccination. These TCRs come from a man aged 50-59 years who received an inactivated influenza vaccine.

The chain recombines TRBV5-1 with TRBJ2-7; tentatively, D is TRBD1 (5 bases). The germline CDR1 and CDR2 sequences are SGHRS and YFSETQ. Between the trimmed V and J ends, which lost 7 bases and 5 bases, there was a span of 16 bases. There are 13 residues in the CDR3. CDR3 DNA: TGCGCCAGCCGCCTAAGTAGGGGAAACGAGCAGTACTTC. Its translation is CASRLSRGNEQYF.

This clonotype was detected a few times. The chain links TRBV10-3 to TRBJ2-1, with TRBD1 matching over 9 bases. The J segment lost 4 bases and the V segment lost 8 bases, leaving 12 bases of the junction unmatched. The CDR3 is made up of 16 amino acids. Germline values: CDR1 ENHRY, CDR2 SYGVKD. CDR3 sequence reads: CAIGLGTGRLYNEQFF. The CDR3 region has the DNA TGTGCCATCGGACTTGGGACAGGGAGACTATACAATGAGCAGTTCTTC.

This clonotype showed up just a few times. The V call is TRBV4-3, the J call TRBJ1-4; D is undetermined. Germline V gene sequence: CDR1 LGHNA, CDR2 YSLEER. CDR3 size: 16 residues. V was pared by 0 bases and J by 0 bases, with 8 bases between. CDR3 residues: CASSQEEGATNEKLFF. CDR3 coding DNA: TGCGCCAGCAGCCAAGAGGAGGGTGCAACTAATGAAAAACTGTTTTTT.

The chain has TRBV20-1 and TRBJ2-2, with D unresolved. From germline, CDR1 is DFQATT and CDR2 SNEGSKA (reference sequence). CDR3 size: 12 residues. Trimming took off 0 bases at V and 7 bases at J, with 6 bases between the two ends. CDR3 sequence reads: CSARDVSGELFF. CDR3 nucleotides: TGCAGTGCTAGAGATGTTAGCGGGGAGCTGTTTTTT.

A few counts support this clonotype. The CDR3 reads CSARGQGWNNEQFF. CDR3 DNA: TGCAGTGCTAGAGGACAGGGGTGGAACAATGAGCAGTTCTTC. This chain connects TRBV20-1 to TRBJ2-1; 8 bases fit TRBD1. Germline V gives CDR1 DFQATT, CDR2 SNEGSKA (reference sequence). V lost 1 base, J lost 5 bases, and 4 bases stayed unmatched. CDR3 length: 14 amino acids.

The rearrangement joins TRBV4-1 to TRBJ2-3; D tentatively reads TRBD1 or TRBD2 (5 bases each). The CDR3 spans 17 residues. V was trimmed by 0 bases and J by 4 bases, leaving 17 bases between them. Germline loops: CDR1 MGHRA, CDR2 YSYEKL. CDR3 coding DNA: TGCGCCAGCAGCCAAGATCGTCCAGGGACGAGGTCAGATACGCAGTATTTT. Protein sequence: CASSQDRPGTRSDTQYF.

This clonotype was seen more than once but under ten times. The CDR3 reads CATSESGTGESYEQYF. In DNA form, the CDR3 reads TGTGCCACCAGTGAGTCCGGGACAGGGGAGTCGTACGAGCAGTACTTC. This chain connects TRBV24-1 to TRBJ2-7; 10 bases map to TRBD1. With 4 bases clipped from V and 4 bases from J, the junction kept 9 bases outside the gene matches. Germline-derived CDR1 and CDR2 are KGHDR and SFDVKD. This CDR3 is 16 amino acids long.

This clonotype has more than one count but fewer than ten. The V gene is TRBV12-3 or TRBV12-4, the J gene TRBJ2-2; TRBD2 aligns across 8 bases. Losses at the gene ends were 6 bases for V and 4 bases for J; bases not matched to a gene: 7. The CDR3 is made up of 15 amino acids. The CDR3 DNA sequence: TGTGCCAGCAGCCGAGCGGGAGAGGGCACCGGGGAGCTGTTTTTT. Amino acids: CASSRAGEGTGELFF.

The rearrangement joins TRBV6-2 or TRBV6-3 to TRBJ2-7; the D is unclear. V was clipped by 6 bases and J by 4 bases, with 10 bases between them. Germline CDR1 and CDR2: MNHEY and SVGEGT. CDR3 size: 12 residues. The CDR3 spells CASRAAQYEQYF. CDR3 nucleotide sequence: TGTGCCAGCAGGGCAGCGCAATACGAGCAGTACTTC.

Comment on this clonotype: A read error may explain this, as a much larger clone is one base away. The J gene is TRBJ2-3, the V gene TRBV24-1; perhaps TRBD2 as D (6 bases). The CDR3 length is 15 residues. Per the germline V gene, CDR1 is KGHDR and CDR2 is SFDVKD. The CDR3 DNA reads TGTGCCACCATTGATTCCGACTCCGTGGGAGGTACGCAGTATTTT. Translating gives CATIDSDSVGGTQYF.

This clonotype was observed a few times. The J gene is TRBJ1-5, the V gene TRBV10-3; D is uncertain. Germline V CDR1 and CDR2: ENHRY, SYGVKD. Trimming pared 0 bases from V and 7 bases from J, leaving 13 bases between. The CDR3 spans 15 residues. CDR3 DNA: TGTGCCATCAGTGAGTCGATAGGGTCGGGCCAGCCCCAGCATTTT. Translating it yields CAISESIGSGQPQHF.

Points on this clonotype: An end of the junction differs from the germline gene, which may be a read error. This chain links TRBV6-2 or TRBV6-3 with TRBJ2-7; D ambiguous. Germline-derived CDR1 and CDR2 are MNHEY and SVGEGT. The CDR3 has 15 residues. In DNA form, the CDR3 reads TGTGCCAGCAGTTACTCATACGCCGGATCCTGCGAGCAGTACTTC. The encoded protein is CASSYSYAGSCEQYF.

This clonotype was detected only once. The rearrangement links TRBV21-1 to TRBJ2-7; TRBD1, the D gene given by the table, was not confirmed from the DNA. TRBV21-1 is annotated as a pseudogene. This CDR3 has 15 amino acids. CDR3 sequence reads: CASSVPVQGSYEQYF. The CDR3 coding sequence is TGTGCCAGCAGCGTACCGGTACAGGGGTCCTACGAGCAGTACTTC.

Concerning this clonotype: The junction differs from germline at one of its ends, possibly a read error. The chain has TRBV3-1 and TRBJ2-4; TRBD2 agrees at 8 bases. CDR1 LGHDT and CDR2 YNNKEL come from the germline V gene (reference sequence). This CDR3 has 15 amino acids. The CDR3 bases are TGTGCCATCAGCCCCCGGGAGGGGTCCAAAAACATTCAGTACTTC. Its translation is CAISPREGSKNIQYF.

Comment on this clonotype: Its ends do not fully match the called genes, so a read error is possible. CDR3 coding DNA: TGTGCCAGCAGTTTGCTGACGGTGGAGGCCTACGCGCAGTACTTC. The encoded protein is CASSLLTVEAYAQYF. This rearrangement joins TRBV5-6 to TRBJ2-7, with D possibly TRBD2 on 5 matching bases. CDR3 length: 15 amino acids. Germline CDR1 reads SGHDT; CDR2 reads YYEEEE.

In the case of this clonotype: Compared with germline, one end of the junction differs, possibly owing to a read error. The chain uses TRBV7-9 and TRBJ1-1, with D perhaps TRBD1 (5 bases). The CDR3 contains 14 residues. CDR1 is SEHNR and CDR2 is FQNEAQ in the germline V gene (reference sequence). The CDR3 region has the DNA TGTGCCAGCTGCTTAGGGGTGGAGGACACTGAAGCTTTCTTT. Translating it yields CASCLGVEDTEAFF. Filled out from reference TRBV7-9 and TRBJ1-1, the complete variable domain reads DTGVSQNPRHKITKRGQNVTFRCDPISEHNRLYWYRQTLGQGPEFLTYFQNEAQLEKSRLLSDRFSAERPKGSFSTLEIQRTEQGDSAMYLCASCLGVEDTEAFFGQGTRLTVV.

The chain has TRBV12-3 or TRBV12-4 and TRBJ1-5, with no clear D. The length of the CDR3 is 14 residues. Between the trimmed V and J ends, which lost 8 bases and 4 bases, there was a span of 15 bases. CDR3 sequence reads: CASRSGGGNQPQHF. The CDR3 coding sequence is TGTGCCAGCCGATCGGGAGGCGGTAATCAGCCCCAGCATTTT.

A few counts support this clonotype. This chain uses TRBV20-1 with TRBJ2-7; 7 bases line up with TRBD1. The CDR3 runs 13 residues. Per germline, CDR1 DFQATT and CDR2 SNEGSKA (reference sequence). After removal of 5 bases from V and 5 bases from J, the junction contained 9 bases not matched to a gene. CDR3 sequence: CSALDRVRNEQYF. CDR3 DNA sequence: TGCAGTGCTCTCGACAGGGTAAGGAACGAGCAGTACTTC.

This clonotype was seen more than once but under ten times. The J gene is TRBJ1-3, the V gene TRBV12-3 or TRBV12-4; no clear D. This CDR3 is built from 15 residues. V was trimmed by 6 bases and J by 2 bases, leaving 14 bases between them. CDR3 sequence reads: CASSRGQSTGNTIYF. The CDR3 bases are TGTGCCAGCAGCCGGGGTCAGTCCACTGGAAACACCATATATTTT.

This clonotype was recorded at least ten times. The chain links TRBV11-2 to TRBJ1-6; a weak D match, TRBD1 (6 bases). Per germline, CDR1 SGHAT and CDR2 FQNNGV. V was pared by 4 bases and J by 3 bases, with 19 bases between. CDR3 length: 18 residues. Here the CDR3 reads CASSSYPQGSRYNSPLHF. CDR3 nucleotide sequence: TGTGCCAGCAGCTCTTACCCGCAGGGGTCCCGCTATAATTCACCCCTCCACTTT.

The chain is built from TRBV19 and TRBJ2-2, with D perhaps being TRBD1 or TRBD2 (5 bases each). Germline V gene lookup returns CDR1 LNHDA and CDR2 SQIVND (reference sequence). V shed 3 bases and J shed 13 bases, with 12 bases lying between them. This CDR3 spans 12 amino acids. The DNA of the CDR3 is TGTGCCAGTAGTATTTCCGGGGCTTCGCTGTTTTTT. Amino acids: CASSISGASLFF.

The chain uses TRBV7-2 and TRBJ2-2, with 9 bases aligning to TRBD2. The V segment lost 0 bases and the J segment 5 bases; nucleotides outside the gene matches: 4. Germline CDR1 reads SGHTA; CDR2 reads FQGNSA. The CDR3 is 16 residues long. The CDR3 loop reads CASSLARLAGTGELFF. For the CDR3, the DNA is TGTGCCAGCAGCTTAGCGCGGCTAGCGGGGACCGGGGAGCTGTTTTTT.

The V gene is TRBV20-1, the J gene TRBJ2-1; D remains unclear. The CDR3 consists of 16 residues. The germline V and J ends were trimmed by 5 bases and 7 bases, with 24 bases remaining between them. Germline CDR1 is DFQATT and CDR2 is SNEGSKA (reference sequence). The CDR3 DNA reads as TGCAGTGCTGGTCCTCCAATAGCCACCGTTAAGAATGAGCAGTTCTTC. The encoded protein is CSAGPPIATVKNEQFF.

This clonotype was detected only a few times. V usage is TRBV12-3 or TRBV12-4 and J usage is TRBJ1-3; unclear D gene. The V end was cut by 3 bases, the J end by 3 bases, with 3 bases between. The CDR3 has 12 residues. The CDR3 DNA reads as TGTGCCAGCAGTTTTGGTGGAAACACCATATATTTT. Translation: CASSFGGNTIYF.

The table lists this clonotype with a few counts. CDR3 in DNA: TGCGCCAGCAGCCAAGACTCGGGACGGATAAATCAGCCCCAGCATTTT. Protein product: CASSQDSGRINQPQHF. This sequence joins TRBV4-1 and TRBJ1-5; the D gene is possibly TRBD1 (5 bases). The ends were cut back, 0 bases at V and 4 bases at J, with 13 bases in the middle. Germline assignment: CDR1 MGHRA and CDR2 YSYEKL. This CDR3 comprises 16 residues.

The V call is TRBV6-2 or TRBV6-3, the J call TRBJ2-3, with D perhaps TRBD1 (5 bases). V lost 2 bases to trimming and J lost 2 bases, with 8 bases between them. The germline CDR1 and CDR2 sequences are MNHEY and SVGEGT. The length of the CDR3 is 14 residues. Written as DNA, the CDR3 is TGTGCCAGCAGTTACGGGGCCCTCACAGATACGCAGTATTTT. It translates to CASSYGALTDTQYF.

The sample holds a few counts of this clonotype. CDR3 amino acids: CASSFTPMNTEAFF. CDR3 nucleotide sequence: TGTGCCAGCAGCTTCACCCCGATGAACACTGAAGCTTTCTTT. The V call is TRBV7-2, the J call TRBJ1-1, with no clear D. In germline, CDR1 is SGHTA, CDR2 FQGNSA. This CDR3 comprises 14 residues. V lost 3 bases to trimming and J lost 0 bases, with 8 bases between them.

This clonotype was recorded at least ten times. The V and J genes are TRBV12-3 or TRBV12-4 and TRBJ2-7; D call uncertain. The CDR3 loop spans 12 amino acids. V was trimmed by 2 bases and J by 2 bases, leaving 4 bases between them. DNA for the CDR3: TGTGCCAGCAGTTTACTGACCTACGAGCAGTACTTC. It encodes CASSLLTYEQYF.

This clonotype was observed a handful of times. The gene calls are TRBV4-1 and TRBJ2-3; possible D gene TRBD1, 6 bases. V lost 1 base and J 0 bases, leaving 8 bases between the germline ends. Germline V lookup: CDR1 MGHRA, CDR2 YSYEKL. CDR3 length equals 15 residues. The CDR3 protein is CASSQGDISTDTQYF. CDR3 nucleotides: TGCGCCAGCAGCCAAGGGGACATTAGCACAGATACGCAGTATTTT.